This T cell receptor (beta chain) came from a study of shared clonotypes between healthy human individuals. CDR1 and CDR2 from the germline V gene are MNHEY and SMNVEV (reference sequence). The CDR3 runs 13 residues. The V gene lost 6 bases and the J gene lost 2 bases, with 8 bases spanning the gap. This clone was observed once. Libraries were prepared by immunoSEQ multiplex PCR; TCRdb keeps only in-frame clonotypes and omits some of them. Here the sample spans more than 1.2 million clones, 98% being singletons. The specimen was naive CD4+ T cells sorted from blood. Subset defined: CD45RA+ positively selected. The receptor was isolated from a man younger than 40 in good health. The chain recombines TRBV27 with TRBJ2-1; D unclear. This CDR3 is CASRGGTYNEQFF. As DNA, the CDR3 is TGTGCCAGCAGAGGCGGAACCTACAATGAGCAGTTCTTC.